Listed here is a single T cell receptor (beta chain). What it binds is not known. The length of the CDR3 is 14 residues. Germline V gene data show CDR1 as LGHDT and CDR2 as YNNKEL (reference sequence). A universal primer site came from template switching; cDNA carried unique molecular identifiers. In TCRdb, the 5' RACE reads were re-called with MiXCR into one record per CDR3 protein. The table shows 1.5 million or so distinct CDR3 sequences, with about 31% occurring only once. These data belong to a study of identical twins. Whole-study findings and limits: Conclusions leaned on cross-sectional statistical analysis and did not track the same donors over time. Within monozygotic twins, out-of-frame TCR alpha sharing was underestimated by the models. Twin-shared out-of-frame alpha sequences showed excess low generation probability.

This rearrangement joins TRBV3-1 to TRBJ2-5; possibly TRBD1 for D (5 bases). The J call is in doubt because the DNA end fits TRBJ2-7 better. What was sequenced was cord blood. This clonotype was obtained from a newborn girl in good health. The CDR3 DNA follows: TGTGCCAGCAGCCAAGGGATAGGGGTCCACGAGCAGTACTTC. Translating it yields CASSQGIGVHEQYF.